The 30 T cell receptor beta chains presented below share a single source sample, sequenced in a study of PD-1 blockade in classical Hodgkin lymphoma. Time point meaning: cycle 4 day 1 (C4D1), after five to seven weeks of nivolumab. Every patient had relapsed following autologous stem cell transplantation, and cohorts differed in brentuximab vedotin exposure. Clones were sequenced by immunoSEQ multiplex PCR, and TCRdb holds only the in-frame ones, with some missing. This sample has some 86,000 clones; approximately 90% occur once, and the top ten carry approximately 2.9%. Specimen: peripheral blood mononuclear cells (PBMCs), collected before the fourth cycle of nivolumab. All receptors come from a human donor with classical Hodgkin lymphoma.

The V call is TRBV4-1, the J call TRBJ1-1; D not certain. The length of the CDR3 is 13 residues. V was pared by 8 bases and J by 2 bases, with 12 bases between. Germline lookup yields CDR1 MGHRA and CDR2 YSYEKL. The DNA of the CDR3 is TGCGCCAGCTGGGCACGGAACAACACTGAAGCTTTCTTT. Amino acids: CASWARNNTEAFF.

The rearrangement joins TRBV7-9 to TRBJ2-5; maybe TRBD1 (6 bases). From germline, CDR1 is SEHNR and CDR2 FQNEAQ (reference sequence). This CDR3 spans 14 amino acids. The V end lost 5 bases, the J end lost 5 bases, and 15 bases lay between the germline ends. The CDR3 DNA reads as TGTGCCAGCAGCCAGGGGAACAGAGGGGAGACCCAGTACTTC. As protein: CASSQGNRGETQYF.

This clone has only a few counts. V and J are TRBV19 and TRBJ1-2, with a tentative D call TRBD1 (6 bases). CDR1 is LNHDA, CDR2 SQIVND, per germline (reference sequence). The CDR3 consists of 12 residues. The V gene lost 5 bases and the J gene lost 8 bases, with 12 bases spanning the gap. DNA of the CDR3: TGTGCCAGTAGTCCACAGGGAAACGGCTACACCTTC. Its protein product is CASSPQGNGYTF.

The rearrangement joins TRBV7-2 to TRBJ2-7, with a tentative D call TRBD1 (5 bases). V was shortened by 0 bases and J by 7 bases, with 10 bases between the two germline ends. Germline lookup yields CDR1 SGHTA and CDR2 FQGNSA. The CDR3 totals 13 residues. The CDR3 here is CASSLAGPGEQYF. The DNA for the CDR3 is TGTGCCAGCAGCTTAGCGGGGCCGGGTGAGCAGTACTTC.

This rearrangement joins TRBV4-3 to TRBJ2-1, with 14 bases lining up with TRBD2. With V trimmed by 0 bases and J by 12 bases, 10 bases remained unmatched. The CDR3 sequence is 17 residues long. Germline values: CDR1 LGHNA, CDR2 YSLEER. CDR3 residues: CASSQEPLTSGGVRQFF. Written as DNA, the CDR3 is TGCGCCAGCAGCCAAGAACCTCTGACTAGCGGGGGGGTCAGGCAGTTCTTC.

The chain has TRBV11-2 and TRBJ2-2, with D perhaps given as TRBD1 or TRBD2 (5 bases each). Germline CDR1 SGHAT, CDR2 FQNNGV. This CDR3 has 18 amino acids. V lost 6 bases to trimming and J lost 1 base, with 21 bases between them. The CDR3 region is CASRNVRVGAWNTGELFF. CDR3 nucleotides: TGTGCCAGCAGAAACGTCCGAGTCGGGGCGTGGAACACCGGGGAGCTGTTTTTT.

The chain uses TRBV28 and TRBJ2-3; D gene unclear. Germline V gene data show CDR1 as MDHEN and CDR2 as SYDVKM. V was cut by 3 bases and J by 6 bases, with 4 bases left in between. This CDR3 spans 11 amino acids. The DNA of the CDR3 is TGTGCCAGCAGTTTGGCCGATACGCAGTATTTT. Protein: CASSLADTQYF. Looking up the rest from reference TRBV28 and TRBJ2-3 gives the full variable domain: DVKVTQSSRYLVKRTGEKVFLECVQDMDHENMFWYRQDPGLGLRLIYFSYDVKMKEKGDIPEGYSVSREKKERFSLILESASTNQTSMYLCASSLADTQYFGPGTRLTVL.

This sequence joins TRBV6-1 and TRBJ1-5, with 9 bases fitting TRBD1. Germline loops: CDR1 MNHNS, CDR2 SASEGT. With V trimmed by 0 bases and J by 9 bases, 3 bases remained unmatched. The CDR3 runs to 14 residues. DNA for the CDR3: TGTGCCAGCAGTGAAGCGACAGGGGGAGGGCCCCAGCATTTT. Its protein is CASSEATGGGPQHF.

The gene calls are TRBV5-3 and TRBJ2-3; 10 bases align to TRBD1. TRBV5-3 counts as an open reading frame of uncertain function. V lost 3 bases to trimming and J lost 3 bases; unmatched junction nucleotides: 13. This CDR3 spans 18 amino acids. This chain's CDR3 is CARSSGTGVPRGTDTQYF. CDR3 coding DNA: TGTGCCAGAAGCTCCGGGACAGGGGTTCCCCGTGGAACAGATACGCAGTATTTT.

The chain employs TRBV28 and TRBJ2-1; TRBD1 or TRBD2 may be the D gene (5 bases each). Trimming left V 6 bases short and J 5 bases short, with 17 bases between. This CDR3 contains 15 residues. Germline CDR1 is MDHEN and CDR2 is SYDVKM. CDR3 bases: TGTGCCAGCAGCCCGGGCGGCAGGGAGAACAATGAGCAGTTCTTC. Amino acids: CASSPGGRENNEQFF.

V and J are TRBV5-1 and TRBJ2-3; 8 bases fit TRBD1. Per germline, CDR1 SGHRS and CDR2 YFSETQ. The V and J ends lost 2 bases and 3 bases, in that order; junction bases with no gene match: 5. This CDR3 contains 15 residues. CDR3 sequence (DNA): TGCGCCAGCAGCTTAGACAGGGGTCCGACAGATACGCAGTATTTT. Residues: CASSLDRGPTDTQYF.

The chain is built from TRBV6-5 and TRBJ1-1; 8 bases are a match to TRBD1. Germline loops: CDR1 MNHEY, CDR2 SVGAGI. V gave up 5 bases and J gave up 14 bases; unmatched junction bases: 10. The CDR3 spans 12 residues. This CDR3 reads CASSPDRGRRFF. The CDR3 region has the DNA TGTGCCAGCAGTCCCGACAGGGGACGGCGATTCTTT.

J is TRBJ2-7 and V is TRBV29-1; 10 nucleotides agree with TRBD1. This CDR3 has 14 amino acids. V was pared by 3 bases and J by 2 bases, with 4 bases of the junction left unmatched. Germline loops: CDR1 SQVTM, CDR2 ANQGSEA. This CDR3 is CSVDRGQGTYEQYF. The CDR3 DNA follows: TGCAGCGTTGATAGGGGACAGGGGACCTACGAGCAGTACTTC.

The chain combines TRBV10-2 with TRBJ2-3; D gene ambiguous. Germline V gene data show CDR1 as WSHSY and CDR2 as SAAADI. V lost 9 bases, J lost 6 bases, and 4 bases lay in between. The CDR3 runs 9 residues. The CDR3 protein is CARGDTQYF. The DNA for the CDR3 is TGCGCCAGGGGGGATACGCAGTATTTT.

The chain uses TRBV11-3 and TRBJ2-5, with no clear D. Germline assignment: CDR1 SGHNT and CDR2 YENEEA. The CDR3 has 14 residues. V was pared by 5 bases and J by 1 base, with 11 bases between. The CDR3 region has the DNA TGTGCCAGCAGCCGCGACCCCCTCCAAGAGACCCAGTACTTC. Its protein product is CASSRDPLQETQYF.

The chain couples TRBV7-2 to TRBJ2-3; a possible D gene is TRBD2 (5 bases). This CDR3 has 12 amino acids. Germline loops: CDR1 SGHTA, CDR2 FQGNSA. Trimming shortened V by 4 bases and J by 4 bases, and 6 bases separated the two germline ends. The CDR3, as DNA: TGTGCCAGCAGCTCTAGCTCAGATACGCAGTATTTT. Its translation is CASSSSSDTQYF.

This clone appeared a single time. The chain joins TRBV28 to TRBJ2-1; the D is unclear. There are 12 residues in the CDR3. V was shortened by 7 bases and J by 10 bases, with 14 bases between the two germline ends. Germline lookup yields CDR1 MDHEN and CDR2 SYDVKM. CDR3 residues: CASNNGDPEQFF. The CDR3 bases are TGTGCCAGCAATAACGGCGACCCAGAGCAGTTCTTC. Combining the CDR3 with reference TRBV28 and TRBJ2-1 gives the whole variable domain DVKVTQSSRYLVKRTGEKVFLECVQDMDHENMFWYRQDPGLGLRLIYFSYDVKMKEKGDIPEGYSVSREKKERFSLILESASTNQTSMYLCASNNGDPEQFFGPGTRLTVL.

This clone was counted a single time. V gene TRBV19 combines with J gene TRBJ1-1; maybe TRBD1 (5 bases). The germline gives CDR1 LNHDA, CDR2 SQIVND (reference sequence). V was cut by 5 bases and J by 1 base, with 8 bases left in between. There are 13 residues in the CDR3. The CDR3 DNA reads TGTGCCAGTAGTTTTCAGGGGAACACTGAAGCTTTCTTT. Residues: CASSFQGNTEAFF.

This clone has just one count. J is TRBJ2-5 and V is TRBV7-8; tentative D call: TRBD2 (6 bases). Trimming removed 7 bases from V and 5 bases from J, with 26 bases in between. Looked up from germline, CDR1 is SGHVS and CDR2 is FQNEAQ. This CDR3 has 17 amino acids. CDR3 nucleotide sequence: TGTGCCAGCACTATTTTCTCCGGGACTGGGTTAGGCGAGACCCAGTACTTC. It yields the protein CASTIFSGTGLGETQYF.

The V call is TRBV6-6, the J call TRBJ1-1; D unclear. CDR3 length: 13 amino acids. Trimming left V 2 bases short and J 1 base short, with 5 bases between. Germline values: CDR1 MNHNY, CDR2 SVGAGI (reference sequence). CDR3 residues: CASSYGENTEAFF. As DNA, the CDR3 is TGTGCCAGCAGTTACGGCGAGAACACTGAAGCTTTCTTT.

The chain recombines TRBV7-6 with TRBJ2-1, with a tentative D call TRBD1 (6 bases). CDR1 and CDR2 (germline): SGHVS, FNYEAQ. CDR3 length: 15 amino acids. Trimming cost V 1 base and J 5 bases, with 12 bases left between them. As DNA, the CDR3 is TGTGCCAGCAGCTTAGTCAGGACAGACCACAATGAGCAGTTCTTC. Translating it yields CASSLVRTDHNEQFF.

The V and J genes are TRBV18 and TRBJ2-6, with 8 bases matching TRBD1. The J segment lost 5 bases and the V segment lost 3 bases, leaving 9 bases of the junction unmatched. Germline values: CDR1 KGHSH, CDR2 LQKENI. The CDR3 spans 17 residues. The CDR3, as DNA: TGTGCCAGCTCACCGTTACCAGGGGGCTCACGGGCCAACGTCCTGACTTTC. It translates to CASSPLPGGSRANVLTF.

The chain employs TRBV6-6 and TRBJ2-7; D uncertain. Trimming removed 0 bases from V and 2 bases from J, with 5 bases in between. Germline values: CDR1 MNHNY, CDR2 SVGAGI (reference sequence). The CDR3 has 13 residues. The CDR3 DNA sequence: TGTGCCAGCAGTTACTCCGTTGCCTACGAGCAGTACTTC. Its translation: CASSYSVAYEQYF.

The rearrangement uses TRBV9 and TRBJ1-1, with TRBD1 as a possible D gene (5 bases). The V and J ends lost 0 bases and 8 bases respectively, with 14 bases between them. The CDR3 is made up of 14 amino acids. Germline V gives CDR1 SGDLS, CDR2 YYNGEE. The DNA of the CDR3 is TGTGCCAGCAGCGTAGAGCAGGGCATTTCGGAAGCTTTCTTT. Translation gives CASSVEQGISEAFF.

This chain links TRBV7-2 with TRBJ1-1; no firm D call. The CDR3 is 14 residues long. CDR1 SGHTA and CDR2 FQGNSA come from the germline V gene. The V and J ends lost 1 base and 6 bases respectively, with 12 bases between them. The CDR3 region has the DNA TGTGCCAGCAGCTTAGGTCTAGGGTTGGCTGAAGCTTTCTTT. It specifies CASSLGLGLAEAFF.

This clone was seen only a few times. The J gene is TRBJ2-3, the V gene TRBV9; tentatively, D is TRBD1 or TRBD2 (6 bases each). V shed 3 bases and J shed 4 bases, with 12 bases lying between them. The CDR3 sequence is 14 residues long. Per germline, CDR1 SGDLS and CDR2 YYNGEE. The CDR3, as DNA: TGTGCCAGCAGCGGGGAGGACAGTTCAGATACGCAGTATTTT. Residues: CASSGEDSSDTQYF. Full variable domain (missing parts from reference TRBV9 and TRBJ2-3): DSGVTQTPKHLITATGQRVTLRCSPRSGDLSVYWYQQSLDQGLQFLIQYYNGEERAKGNILERFSAQQFPDLHSELNLSSLELGDSALYFCASSGEDSSDTQYFGPGTRLTVL.

CDR3 protein: CASSPIPRNSYEQYF. The CDR3 DNA reads TGTGCCAGCAGCCCCATCCCGCGGAACTCCTACGAGCAGTACTTC. The chain joins TRBV11-2 to TRBJ2-7, with unresolved D. This CDR3 is 15 amino acids long. Germline V gene lookup returns CDR1 SGHAT and CDR2 FQNNGV. The ends were cut back, 5 bases at V and 0 bases at J, with 14 bases in the middle.

The chain couples TRBV7-9 to TRBJ1-4, with 9 bases matching TRBD1. Germline V gives CDR1 SEHNR, CDR2 FQNEAQ (reference sequence). With V trimmed by 3 bases and J by 5 bases, 1 base remained unmatched. There are 14 residues in the CDR3. In DNA form, the CDR3 reads TGTGCCAGCAGCTTGGGGACAGGGAATGAAAAACTGTTTTTT. Translation gives CASSLGTGNEKLFF.

J is TRBJ1-1 and V is TRBV6-5, with 9 bases fitting TRBD1. The CDR3 totals 14 residues. Germline lookup yields CDR1 MNHEY and CDR2 SVGAGI. V was clipped by 2 bases and J by 8 bases; unmatched bases: 6. This CDR3 reads CASSYAQGAREAFF. Written as DNA, the CDR3 is TGTGCCAGCAGTTACGCACAGGGGGCGCGGGAAGCTTTCTTT.

The CDR3 reads CAISEGQNTEAFF. As DNA, the CDR3 is TGTGCCATCAGTGAGGGCCAAAACACTGAAGCTTTCTTT. The rearrangement links TRBV10-3 to TRBJ1-1; no definite D call. Trimming removed 2 bases from V and 2 bases from J, with 6 bases in between. Per germline, CDR1 ENHRY and CDR2 SYGVKD. The CDR3 has 13 amino acids.